The rows below give T cell receptor beta chains drawn from one sample of a study of PD-1 and CTLA-4 blockade in melanoma. Only in-frame clones appear in the TCRdb table, and some are missing; sequencing was by immunoSEQ multiplex PCR. The sample has around 11,000 clones, 82% seen once; the top ten hold around 32%. This sample comprised CD8+ T cells from peripheral blood, obtained from a patient given anti-PD-1 treatment. The receptors come from a human donor with melanoma. Both conserved end residues are part of each CDR3. Each record gives: D gene, clone size, V gene, J gene, CDR3 DNA, CDR3 protein. A D gene is named only where the DNA matches it firmly. Clone sizes are given selectively: once, few, many, or a class where the clone is expanded.

>NA|once|TRBV7-9|TRBJ2-7
TGTGCCGAGCTTCGCGGGCACGAGCAGTACTTC
CAELRGHEQYF
>NA|NA|TRBV6-5|TRBJ2-7
TGTGCCAGCAGTTCCCAGGGCCATCGGAAGCAGTACTTC
CASSSQGHRKQYF
>NA|NA|TRBV11-3|TRBJ2-5
TGTGCCAGCAGCCAGAGGGGAGGAGAGACCCAGTACTTC
CASSQRGGETQYF
>NA|NA|TRBV11-3|TRBJ1-2
TGTGCCAGCAGCTTAGTAGGGACGGGCGGCGGCTACACCTTC
CASSLVGTGGGYTF
>NA|once|TRBV4-3|TRBJ1-1
TGCGCCAGCAGCCTCGGACGTGACACTGAAGCTTTCTTT
CASSLGRDTEAFF
>TRBD1|NA|TRBV19|TRBJ2-7
TGTGCCAGTAGTATAGCCGCGGGACAGGGCCACGAGCAGTACTTC
CASSIAAGQGHEQYF
>TRBD1|NA|TRBV5-1|TRBJ1-2
TGCGCCAGCAGCTTGGACAGGGGGGTCCCCTATGGCTACACCTTC
CASSLDRGVPYGYTF
>NA|NA|TRBV6-1|TRBJ1-2
TGTGCCAGCAGTGAGCCCGGGGGGGGGACGCGCTATGGCTACACCTTC
CASSEPGGGTRYGYTF
>TRBD1|once|TRBV11-3|TRBJ2-2
TGTGCCATCATGTCTCCCGGGACAGGGATAACCGGGGAGCTGTTTTTT
CAIMSPGTGITGELFF
>TRBD2|NA|TRBV7-9|TRBJ2-3
TGTGCCAGCAGCACCTGGACTAGCGGGACAGATACGCAGTATTTT
CASSTWTSGTDTQYF
>NA|NA|TRBV5-5|TRBJ1-1
TGTGCCAGCAGCTTCGGGAAGAACACTGAAGCTTTCTTT
CASSFGKNTEAFF
>NA|NA|TRBV4-3|TRBJ1-1
TGCGCCAGCAGCCTCGGCACTGAAGCTTTCTTT
CASSLGTEAFF
>NA|NA|TRBV7-8|TRBJ2-5
TGTGCCAGCAGCTCCACTGACCCAATAGAGACCCAGTACTTC
CASSSTDPIETQYF
>TRBD1|once|TRBV4-3|TRBJ1-6
TGCGCCAGCAGCCAGACAGGGGAGGGATCACCCCTCCACTTT
CASSQTGEGSPLHF
>NA|NA|TRBV4-1|TRBJ2-7
TGCGCCAGCAGCCCGATTCCTGGGGGAGCCTACGAGCAGTACTTC
CASSPIPGGAYEQYF
>NA|NA|TRBV27|TRBJ2-7
TGTGCCAGCAGTTTAAGGGGAGGCGAGCAGTACTTC
CASSLRGGEQYF
>NA|NA|TRBV24-1|TRBJ1-5
TGTGCCACCAGTGATCTTAGCAATCAGCCCCAGCATTTT
CATSDLSNQPQHF
>TRBD2|NA|TRBV5-4|TRBJ2-7
TGTGCCAGCAGCTATACTAGCGGGGGGCCGCCCTACGAGCAGTACTTC
CASSYTSGGPPYEQYF
>TRBD1|NA|TRBV30|TRBJ2-7
TGTGCCTGGGGGACAGGGGCCTCCTACGAGCAGTACTTC
CAWGTGASYEQYF
>NA|NA|TRBV27|TRBJ1-2
TGTGCCAGCAGTTTAGGGGGGGCACCTGGCTACACCTTC
CASSLGGAPGYTF
>NA|few|TRBV30|TRBJ2-1
TGTGCCTGGAGTGACAGTTTCAGCTCCTACAATGAGCAGTTCTTC
CAWSDSFSSYNEQFF
>NA|NA|TRBV12-3/TRBV12-4|TRBJ1-1
TGTGCCAGCAGCTGGGGGAACACTGAAGCTTTCTTT
CASSWGNTEAFF
>TRBD1|NA|TRBV6-5|TRBJ2-1
TGTGCCAGCAGTTACGGTACAGGGGAGTACAATGAGCAGTTCTTC
CASSYGTGEYNEQFF
>NA|NA|TRBV9|TRBJ1-1
TGTGCCAGCAGCGTCCCGGGCCGGACTGAAGCTTTCTTT
CASSVPGRTEAFF
>TRBD1|NA|TRBV27|TRBJ2-7
TGTGCCAGCAGATCCACGGGACAGGGGTTCCACGAGCAGTACTTC
CASRSTGQGFHEQYF
>TRBD2|NA|TRBV4-2|TRBJ2-5
TGTGCCAGCAGCCAAGATGCTAGCGGGAGATGGACAGAGACCCAGTACTTC
CASSQDASGRWTETQYF
>NA|NA|TRBV30|TRBJ2-7
TGTGCCTGGAGTACAAGTAGCTACGAGCAGTACTTC
CAWSTSSYEQYF
>TRBD2|NA|TRBV27|TRBJ2-1
TGTGCCAGCAGTCCGGTGGGAGGGGAGTACAATGAGCAGTTCTTC
CASSPVGGEYNEQFF
>TRBD2|NA|TRBV12-3/TRBV12-4|TRBJ2-7
TGTGCCAGCAGTGAGGGACTAGCGGACGAGCAGTACTTC
CASSEGLADEQYF
>NA|NA|TRBV7-9|TRBJ2-1
TGTGCCAGCAGCGCGGCGGGGTTAGCCCGTCCTTACAATGAGCAGTTCTTC
CASSAAGLARPYNEQFF
>NA|NA|TRBV11-2|TRBJ2-3
TGTGCCAGCAGCTTCTACACTGATACGCAGTATTTT
CASSFYTDTQYF
>NA|NA|TRBV5-5|TRBJ2-2
TGTGCCAGCAGCTTGGTAGGGCCGAACACCGGGGAGCTGTTTTTT
CASSLVGPNTGELFF
>TRBD2|NA|TRBV10-2|TRBJ2-1
TGCGCCAGCAGCCCACTAGCGGGGGGTTACAATGAGCAGTTCTTC
CASSPLAGGYNEQFF
>NA|NA|TRBV5-1|TRBJ2-7
TGCGCCAGCTCAGCTTTTCATACAAGCTCCTACGAGCAGTACTTC
CASSAFHTSSYEQYF
>TRBD2|NA|TRBV5-1|TRBJ2-7
TGCGCCAGCAGCTTGCGCGGGAGCCTCTCCTACGAGCAGTACTTC
CASSLRGSLSYEQYF
>NA|few|TRBV30|TRBJ2-3
TGTGCCTGGAGAGCAGGGGCTCGGGATACGCAGTATTTT
CAWRAGARDTQYF
>TRBD2|NA|TRBV11-3|TRBJ2-5
TGTGCCAGCAGCGCCGGTGTGGGACTAGGCCTAACCCAGTACTTC
CASSAGVGLGLTQYF
>NA|NA|TRBV7-9|TRBJ2-3
TGTGCCAGCAGCTCATCATCAGATACGCAGTATTTT
CASSSSSDTQYF
>TRBD1|once|TRBV9|TRBJ1-2
TGTGCCAGCAGCGTGGCCGGGACAGGGGGTATCTATGGCTACACCTTC
CASSVAGTGGIYGYTF
>NA|NA|TRBV5-1|TRBJ2-7
TGCGCCAGCAGCCCGAGGGGAAGCGAGCAGTACTTC
CASSPRGSEQYF
>NA|once|TRBV11-2|TRBJ2-2
TGTGCCAGCAGCCCCGGGACTAACACCGGGGAGCTGTTTTTT
CASSPGTNTGELFF
>NA|NA|TRBV11-3|TRBJ2-7
TGTGCCAGCAGCCTAACCGTCTCCTACGAGCAGTACTTC
CASSLTVSYEQYF
>TRBD1|few|TRBV12-3/TRBV12-4|TRBJ1-2
TGTGCCAGCAGCTTTGACAGGGCCTATGGCTACACCTTC
CASSFDRAYGYTF
>NA|NA|TRBV19|TRBJ1-1
TGTGCCAGTAGTATAGCAGAGGGTTCGGAAGCTTTCTTT
CASSIAEGSEAFF
>NA|NA|TRBV11-2|TRBJ2-2
TGTGCCAGCAGCTTCCTAGTGGGGGGGCAGCGCATACCAACCGGGGAGCTGTTTTTT
CASSFLVGGQRIPTGELFF
>NA|NA|TRBV19|TRBJ1-2
TGTGCCAGTAGTCCCCGACGAGCTAACTATGGCTACACCTTC
CASSPRRANYGYTF
>NA|NA|TRBV14|TRBJ1-4
TGTGCCAGCAGCCAAGTAGGGGTCCCAACTAATGAAAAACTGTTTTTT
CASSQVGVPTNEKLFF
>NA|NA|TRBV12-3/TRBV12-4|TRBJ1-1
TGTGCCAGCAGATCAGGGAACACTGAAGCTTTCTTT
CASRSGNTEAFF
>NA|once|TRBV12-3/TRBV12-4|TRBJ1-1
TGTGCCAGCAGTCCTGTGAGGACAGAGGAAGCTTTCTTT
CASSPVRTEEAFF
>TRBD2|NA|TRBV6-5|TRBJ2-3
TGTGCCAGCACCCTGACTAGCAGCGGGACAGATACGCAGTATTTT
CASTLTSSGTDTQYF
>NA|NA|TRBV10-3|TRBJ2-7
TGTGCCATCAGTGAGCCACCTTGGGAGCAGTACTTC
CAISEPPWEQYF
>NA|NA|TRBV7-9|TRBJ1-5
TGTGCCAGCAGCTTAGAGCATCAGCCCCAGCATTTT
CASSLEHQPQHF